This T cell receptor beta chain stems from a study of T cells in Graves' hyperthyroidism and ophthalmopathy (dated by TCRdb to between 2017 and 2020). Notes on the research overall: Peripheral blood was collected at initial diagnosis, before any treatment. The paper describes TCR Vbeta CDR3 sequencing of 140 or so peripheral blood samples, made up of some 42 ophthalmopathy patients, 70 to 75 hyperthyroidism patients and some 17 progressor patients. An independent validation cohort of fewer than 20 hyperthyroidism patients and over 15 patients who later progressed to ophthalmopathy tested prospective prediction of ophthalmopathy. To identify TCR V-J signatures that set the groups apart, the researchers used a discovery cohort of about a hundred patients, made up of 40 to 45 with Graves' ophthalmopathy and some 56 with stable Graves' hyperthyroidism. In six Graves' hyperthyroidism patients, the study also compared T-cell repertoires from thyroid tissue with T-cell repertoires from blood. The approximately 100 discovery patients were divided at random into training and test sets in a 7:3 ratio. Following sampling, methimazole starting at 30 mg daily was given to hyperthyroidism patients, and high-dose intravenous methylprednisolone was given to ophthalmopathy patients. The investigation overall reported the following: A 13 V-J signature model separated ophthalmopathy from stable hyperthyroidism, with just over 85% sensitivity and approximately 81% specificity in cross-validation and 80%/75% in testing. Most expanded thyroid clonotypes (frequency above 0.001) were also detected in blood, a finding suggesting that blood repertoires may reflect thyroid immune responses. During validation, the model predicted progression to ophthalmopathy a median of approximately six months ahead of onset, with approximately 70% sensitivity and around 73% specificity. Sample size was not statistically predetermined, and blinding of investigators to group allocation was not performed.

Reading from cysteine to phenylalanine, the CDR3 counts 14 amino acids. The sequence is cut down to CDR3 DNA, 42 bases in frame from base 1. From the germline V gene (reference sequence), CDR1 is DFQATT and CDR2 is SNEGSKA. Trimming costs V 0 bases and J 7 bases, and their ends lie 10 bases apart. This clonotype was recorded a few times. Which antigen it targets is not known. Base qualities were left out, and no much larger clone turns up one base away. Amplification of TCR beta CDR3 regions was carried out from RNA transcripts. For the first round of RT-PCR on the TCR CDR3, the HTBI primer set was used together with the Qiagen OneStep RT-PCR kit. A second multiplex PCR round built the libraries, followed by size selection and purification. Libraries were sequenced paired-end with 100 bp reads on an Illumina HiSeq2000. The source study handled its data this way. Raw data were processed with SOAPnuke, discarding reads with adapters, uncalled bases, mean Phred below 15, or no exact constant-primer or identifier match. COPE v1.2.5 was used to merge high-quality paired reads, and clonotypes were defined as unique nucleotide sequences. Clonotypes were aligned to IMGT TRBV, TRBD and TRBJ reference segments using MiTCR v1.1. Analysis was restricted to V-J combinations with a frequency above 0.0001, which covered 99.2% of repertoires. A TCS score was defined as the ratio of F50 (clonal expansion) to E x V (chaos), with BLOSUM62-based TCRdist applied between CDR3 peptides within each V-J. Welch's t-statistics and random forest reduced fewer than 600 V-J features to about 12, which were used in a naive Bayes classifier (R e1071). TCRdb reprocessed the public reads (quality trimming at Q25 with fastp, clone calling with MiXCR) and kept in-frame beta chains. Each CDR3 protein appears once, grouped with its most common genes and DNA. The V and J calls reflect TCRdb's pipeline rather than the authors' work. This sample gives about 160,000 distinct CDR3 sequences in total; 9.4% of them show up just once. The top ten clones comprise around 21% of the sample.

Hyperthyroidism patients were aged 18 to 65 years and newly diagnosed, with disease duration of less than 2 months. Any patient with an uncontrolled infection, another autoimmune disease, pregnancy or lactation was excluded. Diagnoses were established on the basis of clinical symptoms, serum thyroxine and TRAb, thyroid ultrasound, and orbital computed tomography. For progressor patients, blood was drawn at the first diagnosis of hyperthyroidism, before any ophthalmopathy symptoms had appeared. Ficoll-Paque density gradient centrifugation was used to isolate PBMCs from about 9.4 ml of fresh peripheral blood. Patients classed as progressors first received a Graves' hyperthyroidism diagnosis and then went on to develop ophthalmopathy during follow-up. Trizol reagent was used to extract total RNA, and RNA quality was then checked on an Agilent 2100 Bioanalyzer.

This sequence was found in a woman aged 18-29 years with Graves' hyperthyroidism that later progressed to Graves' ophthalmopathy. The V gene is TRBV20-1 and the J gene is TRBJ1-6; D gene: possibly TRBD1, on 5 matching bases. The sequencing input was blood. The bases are TGCAGTGCTAGAGAGGGGGGTTGGAATTCACCCCTCCACTTT. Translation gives CSAREGGWNSPLHF.